This TCR beta chain was identified in a study of blood T cell repertoires in COVID-19. On the study more broadly: T cells, B-cell-depleted T cells, or PBMCs provided the cDNA or gDNA that served as material.

Original handling: The authors estimated nucleated cell counts from reference gene primer amplification. TCRdb keeps only in-frame clones here, not all; method: immunoSEQ multiplex PCR. Clonal size and the V and J genes are those of that table, whereas D and trimming came from the DNA. The sample holds around 120,000 clones; over 65% are singletons and the top ten take around 2%. After removal of 7 bases from V and 7 bases from J, the junction contained 9 bases not matched to a gene. CDR1 is MNHEY, CDR2 SVGAGI, per germline. CDR3 length equals 14 residues. This chain links TRBV6-5 with TRBJ1-5; 8 bases are a match to TRBD1. Sequencing input: peripheral blood. The receptor was derived from a man aged 25 to 40 with acute or convalescent COVID-19. DNA of the CDR3: TGTGCCAGCACTAAGGACAGGGACCGGCAGCCCCAGCATTTT. Translating it yields CASTKDRDRQPQHF.